The source of this TCR beta chain is a study of cytomegalovirus exposure and HLA in healthy donors. The PCR made use of 60 Vbeta and 13 Jbeta primers. Clones were read by immunoSEQ multiplex PCR, and TCRdb kept only the in-frame ones, dropping some. In the table there are under 200,000 clones, 84% of which are singletons. As to this clone: No antigen is known for it.

The CDR3 consists of 15 residues. The ends were cut back, 4 bases at V and 4 bases at J, with 16 bases in the middle. Germline loops: CDR1 MNHNY, CDR2 SVGAGI (reference sequence). Findings and limits, study-wide: Sequencing likely produced, as an artifact, a cluster of highly shared sequence variants. Further analysis, carried out later, found HLA-associated TCR beta chains more clonally expanded than equally common other chains.

The sequenced sample consisted of PBMCs. The gene calls are TRBV6-6 and TRBJ1-1, with D perhaps matching TRBD1 (6 bases). This TCR came from a man aged 18 to 30 in good health and CMV-seronegative. The CDR3 loop reads CASSFPRTASTEAFF. The CDR3 DNA is TGTGCCAGCAGTTTCCCCCGGACAGCTAGCACTGAAGCTTTCTTT.